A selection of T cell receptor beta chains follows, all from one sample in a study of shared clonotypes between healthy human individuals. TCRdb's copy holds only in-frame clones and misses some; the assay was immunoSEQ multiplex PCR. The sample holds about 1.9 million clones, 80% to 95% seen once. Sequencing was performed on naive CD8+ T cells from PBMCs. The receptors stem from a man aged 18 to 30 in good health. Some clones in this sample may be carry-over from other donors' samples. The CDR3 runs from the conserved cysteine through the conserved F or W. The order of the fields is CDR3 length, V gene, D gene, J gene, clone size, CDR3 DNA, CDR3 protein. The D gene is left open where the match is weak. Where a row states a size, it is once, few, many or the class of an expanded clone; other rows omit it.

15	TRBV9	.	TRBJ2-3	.	TGTGCCAGCAGCCTTGCGGGTGGGGGCACAGATACGCAGTATTTT	CASSLAGGGTDTQYF
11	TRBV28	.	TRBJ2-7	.	TGTGCCAGCAGTCCCGGCTACGAGCAGTACTTC	CASSPGYEQYF
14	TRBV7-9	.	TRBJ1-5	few	TGTGCCAGCAGCACTGGACCTCTAAATCAGCCCCAGCATTTT	CASSTGPLNQPQHF
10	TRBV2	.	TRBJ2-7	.	TGTGCCAGCAGCGGTTACGAGCAGTACTTC	CASSGYEQYF
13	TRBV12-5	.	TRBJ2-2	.	TGTGCTAGTGCCTCAACAGCAACCGGGGAGCTGTTTTTT	CASASTATGELFF
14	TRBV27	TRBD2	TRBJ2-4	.	TGTGCCAGCAGAGAAGGGGCGGGGGGAAACATTCAGTACTTC	CASREGAGGNIQYF
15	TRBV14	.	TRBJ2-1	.	TGTGCCAGCAGCCAAGATCGGTTAGTGGGTGGTGAGCAGTTCTTC	CASSQDRLVGGEQFF
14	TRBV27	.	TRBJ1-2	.	TGTGCCAGCAGTTTACTCGACGGTAACTATGGCTACACCTTC	CASSLLDGNYGYTF
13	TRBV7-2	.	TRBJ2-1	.	TGTGCCAGACGGGAGAAGCTTTACAATGAGCAGTTCTTC	CARREKLYNEQFF
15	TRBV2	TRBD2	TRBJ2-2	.	TGTGCCAGCAGGCGTACTAGCGGGAGTGCCGGGGAGCTGTTTTTT	CASRRTSGSAGELFF
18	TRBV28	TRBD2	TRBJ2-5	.	TGTGCCAGCAGTTTAAGGGGACTAGCGGGATTTATGGGAGAGACCCAGTACTTC	CASSLRGLAGFMGETQYF
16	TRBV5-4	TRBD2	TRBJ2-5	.	TGTGCCAGCAGCTCGCTGACTAGCGGGAGGCAAGAGACCCAGTACTTC	CASSSLTSGRQETQYF
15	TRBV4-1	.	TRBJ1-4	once	TGCGCCAGCAGCCAAGACAGGGTGAGGAATGAAAAACTGTTTTTT	CASSQDRVRNEKLFF
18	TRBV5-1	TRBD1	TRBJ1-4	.	TGCGCCAGCAGCTTTGGGACAGGGGGTACACTTTATAATGAAAAACTGTTTTTT	CASSFGTGGTLYNEKLFF
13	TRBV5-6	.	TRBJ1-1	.	TGTGCCAGCAGCTTGGCAGGGGCTAATGAAGCTTTCTTT	CASSLAGANEAFF
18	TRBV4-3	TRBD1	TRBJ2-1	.	TGCGCCAGCAGCCAACCCTACGGGCGAGACAGGGGCAACAATGAGCAGTTCTTC	CASSQPYGRDRGNNEQFF
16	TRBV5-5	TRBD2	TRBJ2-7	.	TGTGCCAGCAGCGAGACGATTAGCGGGGGCGGGGACGAGCAGTACTTC	CASSETISGGGDEQYF
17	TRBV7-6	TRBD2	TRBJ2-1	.	TGTGCCAGCAGCCCTGGACTAGCGGGAGGCGCCTACAATGAGCAGTTCTTC	CASSPGLAGGAYNEQFF
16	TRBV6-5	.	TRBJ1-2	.	TGTGCCAGCAGTTACTCTACCGGGCCCTCTAACTATGGCTACACCTTC	CASSYSTGPSNYGYTF
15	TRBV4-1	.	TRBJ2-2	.	TGCGCCAGCAGCCAAGCCTCACACACCACCGGGGAGCTGTTTTTT	CASSQASHTTGELFF
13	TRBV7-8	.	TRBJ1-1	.	TGTGCCACCGCGTTTGGGGGAAACACTGAAGCTTTCTTT	CATAFGGNTEAFF
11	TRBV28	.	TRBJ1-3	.	TGTGCCAGCAGTCCGGGACCGTCCATATATTTT	CASSPGPSIYF
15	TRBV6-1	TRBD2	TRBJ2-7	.	TGTGCCAGCATCCCACGGACTAGCGCTGGGGACGAGCAGTACTTC	CASIPRTSAGDEQYF
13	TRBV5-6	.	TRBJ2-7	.	TGTGCCAGCAGCTCCGGACTGGACTACGAGCAGTACTTC	CASSSGLDYEQYF
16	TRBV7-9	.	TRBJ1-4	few	TGTGCCAGCAGCTTAGAAGGGTTGGGGACTAATGAAAAACTGTTTTTT	CASSLEGLGTNEKLFF
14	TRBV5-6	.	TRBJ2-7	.	TGTGCCAGCAGCTTCTCGCTGGTTTCCTACGAGCAGTACTTC	CASSFSLVSYEQYF
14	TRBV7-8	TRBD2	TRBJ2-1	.	TGTGCCAGCAGCTACAGCGGGAGTAAGGATGAGCAGTTCTTC	CASSYSGSKDEQFF
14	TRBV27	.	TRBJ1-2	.	TGTGCCAGCAGTTTAACGGCCCGAAACTATGGCTACACCTTC	CASSLTARNYGYTF
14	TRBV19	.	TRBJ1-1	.	TGTGCCAGTAGCTTGGAGGGGAGCCACACTGAAGCTTTCTTT	CASSLEGSHTEAFF
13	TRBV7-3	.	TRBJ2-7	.	TGTGCCAGCAGCTTAGACAGCTCCTACGAGCAGTACTTC	CASSLDSSYEQYF
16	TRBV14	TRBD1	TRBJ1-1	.	TGTGCCAGCAGCCAAATCTGGACAGGGGGGGGAACTGAAGCTTTCTTT	CASSQIWTGGGTEAFF
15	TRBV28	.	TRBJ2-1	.	TGTGCCAGCAGTTTGTCTAGGTTTGCCTACAATGAGCAGTTCTTC	CASSLSRFAYNEQFF
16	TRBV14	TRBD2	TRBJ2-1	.	TGTGCCAGCAGCCAAGGGTTGGTAGCGGGGTACAATGAGCAGTTCTTC	CASSQGLVAGYNEQFF
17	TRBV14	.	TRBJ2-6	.	TGTGCCAGCAGCTTATACCGGGGGGCGACTGGGGCCAACGTCCTGACTTTC	CASSLYRGATGANVLTF
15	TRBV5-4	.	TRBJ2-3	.	TGTGCCAGCAGCTGGCCCGAGTATAGCACAGATACGCAGTATTTT	CASSWPEYSTDTQYF
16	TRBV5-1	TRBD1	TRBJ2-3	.	TGCGCCAGCAGCCCCCGGGGACAGGGATACACAGATACGCAGTATTTT	CASSPRGQGYTDTQYF
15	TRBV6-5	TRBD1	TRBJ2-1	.	TGTGCCAGCACCACCCACAGGGGGCCCTACAATGAGCAGTTCTTC	CASTTHRGPYNEQFF
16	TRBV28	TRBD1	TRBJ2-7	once	TGTGCCAGCAGTTTTCTACCGGGACAGGGTCTACACGAGCAGTACTTC	CASSFLPGQGLHEQYF
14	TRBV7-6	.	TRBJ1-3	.	TGTGCCAGCAGCCTCGGGGGGACTCGAAACACCATATATTTT	CASSLGGTRNTIYF
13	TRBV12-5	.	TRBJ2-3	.	TGTGCTAGTGGTTTTGACAGTCCAGATACGCAGTATTTT	CASGFDSPDTQYF
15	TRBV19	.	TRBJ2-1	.	TGTGCCAGTAGTATTTATGCGGGGGCCCTAGATGAGCAGTTCTTC	CASSIYAGALDEQFF
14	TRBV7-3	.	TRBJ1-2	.	TGTGCCAGCAGCTTAATGCCGGGAAGCTATGGCTACACCTTC	CASSLMPGSYGYTF
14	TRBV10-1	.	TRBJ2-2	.	TGCGCCAGCAGGGGGGGCAGTAAGGCCGGGGAGCTGTTTTTT	CASRGGSKAGELFF
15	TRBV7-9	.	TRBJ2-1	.	TGTGCCAGCAGCTTAGTACAGGCCGTTTACAATGAGCAGTTCTTC	CASSLVQAVYNEQFF
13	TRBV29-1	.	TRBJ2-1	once	TGCAGCGTTGTTTTACTAGCCTACAATGAGCAGTTCTTC	CSVVLLAYNEQFF
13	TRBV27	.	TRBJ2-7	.	TGTGCCAGCAGTTTCCGGGGGAACTACGAGCAGTACTTC	CASSFRGNYEQYF
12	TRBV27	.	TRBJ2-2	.	TGTGCCAGCAGTTTACTCCCCGGGGAGCTGTTTTTT	CASSLLPGELFF